The 23 T cell receptor beta chains given below trace back to one sample, sequenced in a study of T cell repertoires in cytomegalovirus infection. TCRdb recomputed calls from the reads with MiXCR, one row per CDR3 protein. The table shows 200,000 to 300,000 distinct CDR3 sequences, with approximately 9.2% occurring only once. The sample was PBMCs. All receptors derive from a human donor in good health (CMV status not recorded). Some clones in this sample may be carry-over from other donors' samples.

This clonotype was seen only a few times. This sequence joins TRBV30 and TRBJ2-7; D ambiguous. CDR1 is GTSNPN, CDR2 SVGIG, per germline (reference sequence). Deletions cut 0 bases from V and 2 bases from J, with 11 bases between. This CDR3 has 14 amino acids. CDR3 nucleotide sequence: TGTGCCTGGAGTGTACGGACCGCCGCCTACGAGCAGTACTTC. Its translation: CAWSVRTAAYEQYF.

The chain has TRBV6-6 and TRBJ2-6; the D gene is possibly TRBD1 (6 bases). CDR1 and CDR2 (germline): MNHNY, SVGAGI (reference sequence). The ends were cut back, 6 bases at V and 4 bases at J, with 19 bases in the middle. There are 17 residues in the CDR3. The CDR3 coding sequence is TGTGCCAGCAGCCGAGACCCAGGGGCTGGGGGGGCCAACGTCCTGACTTTC. Translating gives CASSRDPGAGGANVLTF.

This clonotype was counted only a few times. The V gene is TRBV5-6, the J gene TRBJ1-1, with TRBD1 identical over 8 bases. Germline CDR1 is SGHDT and CDR2 is YYEEEE. V dropped 1 base and J dropped 6; count of bases not matched to a gene: 11. There are 16 residues in the CDR3. The CDR3 nucleotides are TGTGCCAGCAGCTTGCGGCAGGGGGCCAGTGGAGCTGAAGCTTTCTTT. Amino acid sequence: CASSLRQGASGAEAFF.

This clonotype has a count of ten or more. The chain combines TRBV7-2 with TRBJ2-7; possibly TRBD2 for D (6 bases). This CDR3 is 14 amino acids long. In germline, CDR1 is SGHTA, CDR2 FQGNSA. Trimming stripped 2 bases from V and 2 bases from J, with 10 bases between. CDR3 sequence (DNA): TGTGCCAGCAGCTTAAACAGCGGGCCCTACGAGCAGTACTTC. This sequence encodes CASSLNSGPYEQYF.

This clonotype was seen many times. This chain connects TRBV19 to TRBJ1-1, with D hard to call. Per the germline V gene, CDR1 is LNHDA and CDR2 is SQIVND (reference sequence). The CDR3 covers 14 residues. With 6 bases removed from V and 5 bases from J, the gap between germline ends came to 16 bases. This CDR3 is CASSLRGEWTEAFF. DNA of the CDR3: TGTGCCAGTAGCCTTCGGGGAGAATGGACTGAAGCTTTCTTT. The whole variable domain, filled in from reference TRBV19 and TRBJ1-1, reads DGGITQSPKYLFRKEGQNVTLSCEQNLNHDAMYWYRQDPGQGLRLIYYSQIVNDFQKGDIAEGYSVSREKKESFPLTVTSAQKNPTAFYLCASSLRGEWTEAFFGQGTRLTVV.

This clonotype was seen ten or more times. The chain combines TRBV27 with TRBJ1-1; 7 bases fit TRBD1. This CDR3 contains 14 residues. V dropped 2 bases and J dropped 5; count of bases not matched to a gene: 5. Germline V gene lookup returns CDR1 MNHEY and CDR2 SMNVEV (reference sequence). CDR3 sequence (DNA): TGTGCCAGCAGTTTAGCCCCAGGGGGAACTGAAGCTTTCTTT. Translation: CASSLAPGGTEAFF.

In this sample, this clonotype turned up many times. V usage is TRBV24-1 and J usage is TRBJ2-1; the D gene is possibly TRBD1 (7 bases). CDR3 length equals 13 residues. From germline, CDR1 is KGHDR and CDR2 SFDVKD. V was trimmed by 9 bases and J by 5 bases, leaving 13 bases between them. The CDR3 sequence is CATSEGAHNEQFF. The CDR3 DNA is TGTGCCACCTCGGAGGGGGCCCACAATGAGCAGTTCTTC.

This clonotype was seen at least ten times. The chain is built from TRBV6-5 and TRBJ1-1; 7 positions agree with TRBD1. J gave up 0 bases and V 6 bases, and 1 base lay outside the gene matches. The CDR3 extends over 13 amino acids. CDR1 MNHEY and CDR2 SVGAGI come from the germline V gene. Here the CDR3 reads CASRDRLNTEAFF. The CDR3 DNA sequence: TGTGCCAGCAGGGACAGGTTGAACACTGAAGCTTTCTTT.

The V call is TRBV27, the J call TRBJ1-6; 7 bases are shared with TRBD1. CDR3 size: 14 residues. V shed 5 bases and J 7 bases; nucleotides not matched to a gene: 5. Germline V CDR1 and CDR2: MNHEY, SMNVEV (reference sequence). The CDR3 nucleotides read TGTGCCAGCAGTAACAGGGGCAACAATTCACCCCTCCACTTT. Translated: CASSNRGNNSPLHF.

This clonotype showed up just a few times. This may stem from a read error, because a much larger clone lies one nucleotide away. The genes are TRBV12-3 or TRBV12-4 and TRBJ2-7, with 7 bases matching TRBD1. The CDR3 runs to 13 residues. Trimming took 6 bases from V and 2 from J; bases not matched to a gene: 4. The CDR3 is CASRSTGTYEQYF. CDR3 bases: TGTGCCAGCAGATCGACAGGGACCTACGAGCAGTACTTC.

This clonotype was seen repeatedly, ten times or more. The chain recombines TRBV7-2 with TRBJ1-2; possibly TRBD1 for D (5 bases). This CDR3 is 15 amino acids long. The germline gives CDR1 SGHTA, CDR2 FQGNSA. V lost 4 bases and J 6 bases, leaving 18 bases between the germline ends. CDR3: CASSSRTHPEDGYTF. Here the CDR3 DNA reads TGTGCCAGCAGCTCCCGGACACACCCAGAGGATGGCTACACCTTC.

This clonotype occurred many times. This chain links TRBV7-6 with TRBJ2-7; D is uncertain. The V and J ends lost 4 bases and 2 bases respectively, with 12 bases between them. The germline V gene encodes CDR1 SGHVS and CDR2 FNYEAQ. The length of the CDR3 is 14 residues. CDR3 nucleotides: TGTGCCAGCAGCTCCAACGAAGGGACCTACGAGCAGTACTTC. This translates into CASSSNEGTYEQYF.

This clonotype was counted ten times or more. The chain is built from TRBV12-3 or TRBV12-4 and TRBJ1-5; D possibly corresponds to TRBD1 (5 bases). The CDR3 contains 15 residues. Deletions cut 6 bases from V and 0 bases from J, with 12 bases between. CDR3 amino acids: CASSSEGASNQPQHF. The CDR3 nucleotides are TGTGCCAGCAGCTCGGAAGGGGCTAGCAATCAGCCCCAGCATTTT.

This clonotype was seen many times. The gene calls are TRBV6-1 and TRBJ2-3; D is unclear. With 6 bases removed from V and 2 bases from J, the gap between germline ends came to 6 bases. This CDR3 has 12 amino acids. Per the germline V gene, CDR1 is MNHNS and CDR2 is SASEGT. CDR3 residues: CASSGPTDTQYF. CDR3 in DNA: TGTGCCAGCAGCGGACCCACAGATACGCAGTATTTT.

This clonotype has just a few counts. The chain recombines TRBV7-4 with TRBJ1-5, with 8 bases lining up with TRBD1. The germline gives CDR1 SGHVT, CDR2 SQSDAQ. The length of the CDR3 is 18 residues. Trimming cost V 5 bases and J 8 bases; bases outside gene matches: 20. The CDR3 sequence is CASSVRWASQGTGEPQHF. The CDR3 bases are TGTGCCAGCAGCGTCAGGTGGGCTTCACAGGGGACAGGCGAGCCCCAGCATTTT.

Many counts were recorded for this clonotype. The V gene is TRBV7-2, the J gene TRBJ1-6, with a tentative D call TRBD1 (5 bases). The CDR3 runs 15 residues. The V end lost 5 bases, the J end lost 7 bases, and 15 bases lay between the germline ends. CDR1 SGHTA and CDR2 FQGNSA come from the germline V gene. The DNA for the CDR3 is TGTGCCAGCAGCGTCTCTTGGGGGAGGAATTCACCCCTCCACTTT. It encodes CASSVSWGRNSPLHF.

Ten or more counts support this clonotype. CDR3 bases: TGTGCCAGCAGCCTGGGTGCGGGTACCTCCTACGAGCAGTACTTC. As protein: CASSLGAGTSYEQYF. This chain links TRBV11-2 with TRBJ2-7; D possibly corresponds to TRBD2 (5 bases). V was cut by 5 bases and J by 0 bases, with 14 bases left in between. The CDR3 covers 15 residues. Germline CDR1 SGHAT, CDR2 FQNNGV.

This clonotype was counted many times. The V call is TRBV19, the J call TRBJ1-5, with TRBD1 identical over 10 bases. Germline trimming cut 6 bases from V and 2 bases from J; bases unmatched to any gene: 4. The CDR3 is 15 amino acids. Germline V gene sequence: CDR1 LNHDA, CDR2 SQIVND (reference sequence). The CDR3 bases are TGTGCCAGTAGGACAGGGGGCTCCGGCAATCAGCCCCAGCATTTT. Protein: CASRTGGSGNQPQHF.

This clonotype was seen repeatedly, ten times or more. V is TRBV7-8 and J is TRBJ1-6, with TRBD1 matching 7 bases. Germline assignment: CDR1 SGHVS and CDR2 FQNEAQ. This CDR3 is 14 amino acids long. V trimming: 5 bases; J trimming: 4 bases; junction bases outside the gene matches: 2. The CDR3 region is CASSRTGYNSPLHF. The CDR3 DNA follows: TGTGCCAGCAGCCGGACAGGTTATAATTCACCCCTCCACTTT.

This clonotype was seen repeatedly, ten times or more. V and J are TRBV29-1 and TRBJ2-2; a weak D match, TRBD1 (6 bases). The ends were cut back, 3 bases at V and 1 base at J, with 6 bases in the middle. Germline V gene sequence: CDR1 SQVTM, CDR2 ANQGSEA. This CDR3 comprises 13 residues. The CDR3 nucleotides read TGCAGCGTTGACAGGGGGAACACCGGGGAGCTGTTTTTT. As protein: CSVDRGNTGELFF.

This clonotype was detected many times. The V gene is TRBV7-2, the J gene TRBJ2-5; a possible D gene is TRBD2 (6 bases). The CDR3 sequence is 13 residues long. The germline V and J ends were trimmed by 2 bases and 5 bases, with 9 bases remaining between them. The germline V gene has CDR1 SGHTA and CDR2 FQGNSA. Here the CDR3 reads CASSLSRGETQYF. CDR3 sequence (DNA): TGTGCCAGCAGCTTATCTCGGGGGGAGACCCAGTACTTC.

This chain uses TRBV20-1 with TRBJ2-7; D gene unclear. Trimming took 1 base from V and 3 from J, leaving 7 bases between them. The CDR3 consists of 12 residues. Looked up from germline, CDR1 is DFQATT and CDR2 is SNEGSKA (reference sequence). In DNA, the CDR3 is TGCAGTGCTAGAGTATGGGGCTACGAGCAGTACTTC. Protein: CSARVWGYEQYF.

In its sample, this clonotype was seen a few times. This chain uses TRBV28 with TRBJ2-7; 7 positions match TRBD2. The CDR3 sequence is 13 residues long. The V gene end was trimmed by 7 bases and the J gene end by 0 bases; junction bases not matched to a gene: 3. Germline V gene sequence: CDR1 MDHEN, CDR2 SYDVKM. CDR3 coding DNA: TGTGCCAGCATCACGGGGGGCTCCTACGAGCAGTACTTC. As protein: CASITGGSYEQYF.